The rows below give T cell receptor beta chains drawn from one sample of a study of blood T cell repertoires in COVID-19. The data were produced by immunoSEQ multiplex PCR, yet TCRdb's version contains in-frame clones alone and is incomplete. The sample lists around 140,000 clones, around 86% seen once, with approximately 6.2% in the top ten. The source material was peripheral blood. All receptors come from a man older than 75 with acute or convalescent COVID-19. CDR3s include the opening cysteine and the closing phenylalanine or tryptophan. Fields, in order: CDR3 length, V gene, CDR3 protein.

>13|TRBV18
CASSQWREEKLFF
>14|TRBV2
CASRGITGYTEAFF
>15|TRBV5-1
CASSWGQGGNTEAFF
>15|TRBV5-5
CASSLPGQGAETQYF
>15|TRBV5-1
CASSYSGSGFREQYF
>15|TRBV5-1
CASSSGTSGSGEQYF
>12|TRBV28
CASGTQDKPQHF
>19|TRBV27
CASSLWDSTPEKPYQPQHF
>17|TRBV5-1
CASSWETGQGAYNEQFF
>17|TRBV4-2
CASSQGSTGGTNQPQHF
>12|TRBV20-1
CSASRPDNEQFF
>16|TRBV7-9
CASSFIGWGGTDTQYF
>14|TRBV2
CASSRAGGRYEQYF
>16|TRBV9
CASSVEGLAGRETQYF
>12|TRBV18
CASSLASGEQFF
>14|TRBV5-1
CASSTGLWHNEQFF
>13|TRBV11-2
CASSLGGDIEAFF
>16|TRBV3-1/TRBV3-2
CASSQPSGTGADTQYF
>15|TRBV6-5
CASSQGQARSGELFF
>16|TRBV24-1
CATSDLRHDTAAEAFF
>13|TRBV19
CASSMRQIYGYTF
>11|TRBV6-5
CAQGANYGYTF